This entry features one T cell receptor (beta chain) sequence. The data belong to a study of technical replicates of blood from several donors. The V end was cut by 3 bases, the J end by 2 bases, with 13 bases between. Germline V CDR1 and CDR2: MNHEY, SMNVEV (reference sequence). CDR3 length: 15 amino acids. Method: immunoSEQ multiplex PCR; TCRdb's copy keeps in-frame clones and lacks some. The top ten clones hold approximately 0.2% of a sample with 95,000 to 100,000 clones, under 96% of them seen once. The sequenced material came from T cells isolated from PBMCs. The receptor's source is a human donor in good health. The chain is built from TRBV27 and TRBJ2-5, with D possibly TRBD2 on 6 matching bases. CDR3 in DNA: TGTGCCAGCAGTTTTCTGGCGGGGAGACAAGAGACCCAGTACTTC. Protein sequence: CASSFLAGRQETQYF.